This T cell receptor beta chain was found in a study of tumor-infiltrating lymphocytes in primary liver carcinoma. Study details: Lesions, classed as T1-T3 N0M0, spanned roughly 4.2 to 11 cm across. Every sample contained roughly 3.5 to 7.13 million productive TCRbeta reads, and these numbers were similar from one tissue type to another.

The investigators made TCR beta cDNA from 400 to 500 ng total RNA, using a constant-region primer. Libraries covering TCR beta were generated through three nested multiplex PCR rounds (using a slightly modified ARM-PCR). Each of the first two PCR rounds ran roughly 10 cycles with TRBV1-TRBV30 forward and C-beta reverse primers. MiXCR was run by TCRdb on the multiplex PCR reads, yielding one entry per CDR3 protein. The repertoire consists of about 180,000 distinct CDR3 sequences, with about 60% occurring once and the leading ten covering approximately 70%. Regarding the study as a whole: Whereas tumor region pairs overlapped more, tumor-adjacent and tumor-blood pairs overlapped less.

V shed 5 bases, J shed 8 bases, and the junction held 13 bases outside the gene matches. The CDR3 has 15 residues. Germline CDR1 MNHNY, CDR2 SVGAGI (reference sequence). In the case of this clonotype: Its antigen remains unknown.

Blood RNA came from unsorted whole blood; germline DNA was also extracted. Patients showed chronic HBV infection and an absence of prior treatment. The chain carries TRBV6-6 and TRBJ1-2, with 8 bases lining up with TRBD1. What was sequenced was peripheral blood. The TCR sequence derives from a man aged 35-49 years with primary liver carcinoma and hepatitis B virus infection. In DNA, the CDR3 is TGTGCCAGCAGTGGGCTTGGACAGGGCGCTTTGGGCTACACCTTC. This sequence encodes CASSGLGQGALGYTF.